This T cell receptor (beta chain) was recorded in a study of shared clonotypes between healthy human individuals. This CDR3 spans 14 amino acids. CDR1 and CDR2 (germline): SQVTM, ANQGSEA. The V gene lost 2 bases and the J gene lost 6 bases, with 14 bases spanning the gap. Only one count was recorded for this clone. Its antigen is unknown. Study-wide points: Only blood samples were collected, and tissue repertoires likely differ.

Adult Caucasians living in Nashville, Tennessee made up all of the donors. The DNA input per sorted-subset replicate PCR was roughly 0.2 ug, corresponding to around 30,000 T cell genomes. Repertoires were generated with immunoSEQ multiplex PCR, while TCRdb's copy carries only in-frame clones and drops some. The sample carries about 330,000 clones, less than 85% recorded once. V is TRBV29-1 and J is TRBJ2-1, with D possibly TRBD1 on 7 matching bases. This sequence originates from a man in his thirties or forties in good health. Material for sequencing was memory CD4+ T cells sorted from blood. Stated subset: CD45RA-negative fraction. Here the CDR3 DNA reads TGCAGCGTTGAACCGCAGGGGGGAGGCAATGAGCAGTTCTTC. Its protein product is CSVEPQGGGNEQFF.